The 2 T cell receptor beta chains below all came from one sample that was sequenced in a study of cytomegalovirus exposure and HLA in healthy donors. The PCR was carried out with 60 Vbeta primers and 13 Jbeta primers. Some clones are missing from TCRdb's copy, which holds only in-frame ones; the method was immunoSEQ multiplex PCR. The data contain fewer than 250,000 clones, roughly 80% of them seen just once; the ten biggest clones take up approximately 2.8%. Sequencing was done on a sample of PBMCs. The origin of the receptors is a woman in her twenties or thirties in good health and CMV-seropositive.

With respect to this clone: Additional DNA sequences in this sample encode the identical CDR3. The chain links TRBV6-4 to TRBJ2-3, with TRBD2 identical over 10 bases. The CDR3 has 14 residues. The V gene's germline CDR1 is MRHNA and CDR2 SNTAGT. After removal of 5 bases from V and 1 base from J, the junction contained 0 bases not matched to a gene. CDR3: CASSLAGGTDTQYF. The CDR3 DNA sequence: TGTGCCAGCAGTCTAGCGGGAGGCACAGATACGCAGTATTTT.

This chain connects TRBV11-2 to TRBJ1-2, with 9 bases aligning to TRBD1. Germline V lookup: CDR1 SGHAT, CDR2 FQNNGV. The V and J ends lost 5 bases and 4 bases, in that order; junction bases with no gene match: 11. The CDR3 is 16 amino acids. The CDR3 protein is CASSPNQGQGSYGYTF. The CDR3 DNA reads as TGTGCCAGCAGCCCTAACCAGGGACAGGGCAGCTATGGCTACACCTTC.